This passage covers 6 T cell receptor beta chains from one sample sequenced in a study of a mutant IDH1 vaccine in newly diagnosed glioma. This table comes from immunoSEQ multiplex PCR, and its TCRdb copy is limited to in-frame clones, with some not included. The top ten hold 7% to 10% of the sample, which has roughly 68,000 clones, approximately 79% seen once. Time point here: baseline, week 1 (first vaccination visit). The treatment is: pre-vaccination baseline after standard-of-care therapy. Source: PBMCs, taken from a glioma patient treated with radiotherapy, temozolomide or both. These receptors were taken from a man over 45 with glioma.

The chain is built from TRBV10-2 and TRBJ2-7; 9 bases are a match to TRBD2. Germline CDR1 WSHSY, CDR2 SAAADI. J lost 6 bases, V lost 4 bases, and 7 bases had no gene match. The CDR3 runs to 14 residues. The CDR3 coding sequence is TGCGCCAGCAGTGGTAGCGGGGGAGCGGGCGAGCAGTACTTC. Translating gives CASSGSGGAGEQYF.

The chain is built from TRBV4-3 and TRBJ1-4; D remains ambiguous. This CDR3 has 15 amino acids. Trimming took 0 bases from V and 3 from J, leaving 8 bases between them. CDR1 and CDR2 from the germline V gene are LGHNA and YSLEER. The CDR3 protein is CASSQEWVANEKLFF. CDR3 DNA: TGCGCCAGCAGCCAAGAATGGGTGGCTAATGAAAAACTGTTTTTT.

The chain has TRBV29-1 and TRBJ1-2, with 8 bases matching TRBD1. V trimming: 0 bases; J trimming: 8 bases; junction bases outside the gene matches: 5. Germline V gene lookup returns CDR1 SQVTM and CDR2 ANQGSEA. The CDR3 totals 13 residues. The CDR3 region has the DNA TGCAGCGTTGAAGAACAGGGGGTAAGGGGCTACACCTTC. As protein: CSVEEQGVRGYTF. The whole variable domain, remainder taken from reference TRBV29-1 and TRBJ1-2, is SAVISQKPSRDICQRGTSLTIQCQVDSQVTMMFWYRQQPGQSLTLIATANQGSEATYESGFVIDKFPISRPNLTFSTLTVSNMSPEDSSIYLCSVEEQGVRGYTFGSGTRLTVV.

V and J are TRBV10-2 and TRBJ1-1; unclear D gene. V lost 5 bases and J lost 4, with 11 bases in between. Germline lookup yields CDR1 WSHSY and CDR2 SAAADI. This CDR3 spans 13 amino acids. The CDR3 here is CASSSQAGTEAFF. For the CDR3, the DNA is TGCGCCAGCAGTTCCCAGGCGGGCACTGAAGCTTTCTTT.

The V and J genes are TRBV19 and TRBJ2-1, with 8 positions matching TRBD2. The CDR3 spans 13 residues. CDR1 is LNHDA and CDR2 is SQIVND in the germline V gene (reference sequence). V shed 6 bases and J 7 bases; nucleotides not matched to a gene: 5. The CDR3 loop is CASSGTRGNEQFF. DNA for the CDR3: TGTGCCAGTAGCGGGACTAGGGGAAATGAGCAGTTCTTC.

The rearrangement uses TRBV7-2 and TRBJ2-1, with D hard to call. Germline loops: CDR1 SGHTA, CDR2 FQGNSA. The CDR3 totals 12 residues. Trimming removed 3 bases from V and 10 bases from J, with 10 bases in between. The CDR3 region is CASSFSDGEQFF. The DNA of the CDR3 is TGTGCCAGCAGCTTTTCAGACGGGGAGCAGTTCTTC.